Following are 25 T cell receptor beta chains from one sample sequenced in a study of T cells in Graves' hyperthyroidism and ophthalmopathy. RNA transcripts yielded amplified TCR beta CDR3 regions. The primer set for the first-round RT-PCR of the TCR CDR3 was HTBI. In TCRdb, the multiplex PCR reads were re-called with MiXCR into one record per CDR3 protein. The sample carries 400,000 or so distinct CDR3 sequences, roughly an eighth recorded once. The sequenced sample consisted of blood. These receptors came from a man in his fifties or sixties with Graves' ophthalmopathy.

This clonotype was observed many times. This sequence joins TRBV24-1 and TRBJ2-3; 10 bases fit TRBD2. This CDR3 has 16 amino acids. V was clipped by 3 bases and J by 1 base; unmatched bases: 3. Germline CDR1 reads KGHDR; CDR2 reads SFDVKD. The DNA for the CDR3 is TGTGCCACCAGTGATAGGACTAGCGGTCGCACAGATACGCAGTATTTT. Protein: CATSDRTSGRTDTQYF.

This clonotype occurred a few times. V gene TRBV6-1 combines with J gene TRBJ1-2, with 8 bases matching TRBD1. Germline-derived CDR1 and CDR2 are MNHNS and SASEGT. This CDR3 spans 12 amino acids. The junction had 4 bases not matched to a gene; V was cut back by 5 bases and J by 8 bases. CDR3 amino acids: CASSMTGDGYTF. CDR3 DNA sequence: TGTGCCAGCAGTATGACAGGGGACGGCTACACCTTC.

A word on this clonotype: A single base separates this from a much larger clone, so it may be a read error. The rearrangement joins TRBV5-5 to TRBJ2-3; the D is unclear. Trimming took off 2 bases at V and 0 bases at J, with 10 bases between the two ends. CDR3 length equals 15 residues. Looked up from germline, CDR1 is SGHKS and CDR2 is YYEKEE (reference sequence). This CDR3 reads CASSLRAESTDTQYF. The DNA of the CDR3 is TGTGCCAGCAGCTTAAGGGCGGAGAGCACAGATACGCAGTATTTT.

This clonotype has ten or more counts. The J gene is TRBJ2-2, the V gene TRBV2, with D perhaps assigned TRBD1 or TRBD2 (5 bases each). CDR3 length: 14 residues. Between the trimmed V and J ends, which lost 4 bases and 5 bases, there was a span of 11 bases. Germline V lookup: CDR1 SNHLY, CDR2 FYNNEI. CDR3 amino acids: CASSVGRGTGELFF. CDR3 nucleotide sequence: TGTGCCAGCAGTGTGGGGCGCGGGACCGGGGAGCTGTTTTTT.

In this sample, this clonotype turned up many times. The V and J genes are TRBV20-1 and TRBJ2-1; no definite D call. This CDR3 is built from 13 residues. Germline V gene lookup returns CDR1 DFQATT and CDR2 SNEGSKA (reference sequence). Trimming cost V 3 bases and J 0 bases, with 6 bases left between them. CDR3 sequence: CSASPSSYNEQFF. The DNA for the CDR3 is TGCAGTGCTAGTCCTAGCTCCTACAATGAGCAGTTCTTC.

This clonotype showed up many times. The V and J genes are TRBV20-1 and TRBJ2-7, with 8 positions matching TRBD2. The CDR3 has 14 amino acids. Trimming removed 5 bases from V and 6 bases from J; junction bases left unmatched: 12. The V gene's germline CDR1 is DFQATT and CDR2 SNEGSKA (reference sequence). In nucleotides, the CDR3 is TGCAGTGCTCTCCTGGGCGGGAGGTCGGGCGAGCAGTACTTC. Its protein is CSALLGGRSGEQYF.

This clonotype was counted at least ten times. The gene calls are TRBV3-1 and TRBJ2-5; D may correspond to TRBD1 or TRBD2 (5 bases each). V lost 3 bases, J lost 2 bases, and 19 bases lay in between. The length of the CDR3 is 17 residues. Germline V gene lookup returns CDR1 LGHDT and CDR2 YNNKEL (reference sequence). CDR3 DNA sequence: TGTGCCAGCAGCCAGGCTTTTGGGACCAACCTACAAGAGACCCAGTACTTC. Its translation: CASSQAFGTNLQETQYF.

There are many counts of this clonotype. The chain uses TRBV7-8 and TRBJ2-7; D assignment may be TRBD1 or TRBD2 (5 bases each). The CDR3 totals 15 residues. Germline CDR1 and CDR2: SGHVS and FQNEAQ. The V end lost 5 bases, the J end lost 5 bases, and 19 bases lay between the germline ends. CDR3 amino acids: CASSPLNSGRHEQYF. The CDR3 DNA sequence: TGTGCCAGCAGCCCCTTAAACTCAGGGAGACACGAGCAGTACTTC.

The CDR3 is CASSLFLAANTGELFF. CDR3 DNA: TGTGCCAGCAGCTTATTTCTAGCGGCGAACACCGGGGAGCTGTTTTTT. The J gene is TRBJ2-2, the V gene TRBV7-6, with 7 positions matching TRBD2. V lost 2 bases to trimming and J lost 0 bases; unmatched junction nucleotides: 3. CDR1 and CDR2 (germline): SGHVS, FNYEAQ. CDR3 length equals 16 residues.

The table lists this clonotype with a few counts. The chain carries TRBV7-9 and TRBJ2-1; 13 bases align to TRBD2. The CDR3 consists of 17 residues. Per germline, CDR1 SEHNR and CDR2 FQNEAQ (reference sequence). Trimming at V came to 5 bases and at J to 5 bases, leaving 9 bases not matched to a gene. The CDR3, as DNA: TGTGCCAGCAGCCCGAGGTCCGGGACTAGCGGGGACAATGAGCAGTTCTTC. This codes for CASSPRSGTSGDNEQFF.

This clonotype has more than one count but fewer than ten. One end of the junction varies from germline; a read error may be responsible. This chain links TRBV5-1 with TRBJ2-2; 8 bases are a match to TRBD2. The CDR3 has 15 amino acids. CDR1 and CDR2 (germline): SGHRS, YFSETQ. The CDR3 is CTSSPGLAGTGELFF. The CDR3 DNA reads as TGCACCAGCAGCCCAGGACTAGCAGGCACCGGGGAGCTGTTTTTT.

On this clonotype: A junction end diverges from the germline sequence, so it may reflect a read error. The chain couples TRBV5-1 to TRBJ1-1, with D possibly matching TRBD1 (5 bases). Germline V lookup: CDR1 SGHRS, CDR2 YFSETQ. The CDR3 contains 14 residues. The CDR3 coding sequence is TGCGCCAGCGGCTTGGATGACGGGGGCACTGAAGCTTTCTTT. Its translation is CASGLDDGGTEAFF.

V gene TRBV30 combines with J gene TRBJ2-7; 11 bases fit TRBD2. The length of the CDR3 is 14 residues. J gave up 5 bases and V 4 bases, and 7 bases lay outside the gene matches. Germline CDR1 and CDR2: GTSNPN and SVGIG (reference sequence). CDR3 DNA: TGTGCCTGGACACGTAGCGGGAGGGCCAACGAGCAGTACTTC. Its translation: CAWTRSGRANEQYF.

The CDR3 DNA reads TGCGCCAGCAGCTTTGGGGGACAGTCTCAGCCCCAGCATTTT. Its translation is CASSFGGQSQPQHF. The genes are TRBV5-1 and TRBJ1-5, with 7 nucleotides matching TRBD1. Trimming at V came to 2 bases and at J to 6 bases, leaving 5 bases not matched to a gene. The germline gives CDR1 SGHRS, CDR2 YFSETQ. This CDR3 is 14 amino acids long.

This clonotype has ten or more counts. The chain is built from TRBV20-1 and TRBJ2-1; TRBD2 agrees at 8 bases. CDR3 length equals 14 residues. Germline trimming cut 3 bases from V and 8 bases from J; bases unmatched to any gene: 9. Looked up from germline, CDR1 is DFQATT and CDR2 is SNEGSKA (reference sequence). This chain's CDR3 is CSASGAGEVDEQFF. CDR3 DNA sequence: TGCAGTGCTAGCGGAGCGGGAGAGGTGGATGAGCAGTTCTTC.

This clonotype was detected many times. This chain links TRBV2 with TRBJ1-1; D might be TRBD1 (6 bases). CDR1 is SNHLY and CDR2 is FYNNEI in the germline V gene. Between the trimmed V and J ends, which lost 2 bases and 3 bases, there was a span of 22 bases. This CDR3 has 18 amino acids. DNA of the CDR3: TGTGCCAGCAGTGAAAAAAGTGGAAGAGGACAGCGGGACACTGAAGCTTTCTTT. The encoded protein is CASSEKSGRGQRDTEAFF. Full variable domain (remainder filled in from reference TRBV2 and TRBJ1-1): EPEVTQTPSHQVTQMGQEVILRCVPISNHLYFYWYRQILGQKVEFLVSFYNNEISEKSEIFDDQFSVERPDGSNFTLKIRSTKLEDSAMYFCASSEKSGRGQRDTEAFFGQGTRLTVV.

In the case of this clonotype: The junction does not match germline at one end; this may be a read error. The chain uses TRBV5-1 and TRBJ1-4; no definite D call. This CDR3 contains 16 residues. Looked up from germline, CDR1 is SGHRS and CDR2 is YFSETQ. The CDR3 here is CASSLWGSSPNEELFF. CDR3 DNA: TGCGCCAGCAGCTTATGGGGTTCTTCCCCTAATGAAGAACTGTTTTTT. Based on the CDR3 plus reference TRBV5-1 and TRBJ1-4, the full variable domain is KAGVTQTPRYLIKTRGQQVTLSCSPISGHRSVSWYQQTPGQGLQFLFEYFSETQRNKGNFPGRFSGRQFSNSRSEMNVSTLELGDSALYLCASSLWGSSPNEELFFGSGTQLSVL.

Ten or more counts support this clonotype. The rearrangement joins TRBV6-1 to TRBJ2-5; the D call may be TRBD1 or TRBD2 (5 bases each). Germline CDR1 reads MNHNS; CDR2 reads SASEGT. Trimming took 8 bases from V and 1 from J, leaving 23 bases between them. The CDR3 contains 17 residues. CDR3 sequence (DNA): TGTGCCAGCTCGGTATGGGACCTACGGACTGTCCAAGAGACCCAGTACTTC. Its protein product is CASSVWDLRTVQETQYF.

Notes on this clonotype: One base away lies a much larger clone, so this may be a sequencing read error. The CDR3 sequence is CGVLRDGGAFF. In DNA, the CDR3 is TGCGGCGTTTTGAGGGATGGGGGAGCTTTCTTT. The chain has TRBV29-1 and TRBJ1-1, with TRBD1 as a possible D gene (5 bases). This CDR3 is 11 amino acids long. Germline V gene sequence: CDR1 SQVTM, CDR2 ANQGSEA.

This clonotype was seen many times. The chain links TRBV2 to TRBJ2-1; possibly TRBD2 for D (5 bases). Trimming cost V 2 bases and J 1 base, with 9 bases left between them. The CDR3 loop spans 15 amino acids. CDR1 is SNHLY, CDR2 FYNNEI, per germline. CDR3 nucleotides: TGTGCCAGCAGTGAACGCAGCGGTTCCTACAATGAGCAGTTCTTC. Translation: CASSERSGSYNEQFF.

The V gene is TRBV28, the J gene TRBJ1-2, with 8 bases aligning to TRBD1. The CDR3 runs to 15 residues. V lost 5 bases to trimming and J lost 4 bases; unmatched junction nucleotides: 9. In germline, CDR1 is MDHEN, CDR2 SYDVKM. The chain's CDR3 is CASSPLRGQGYGYTF. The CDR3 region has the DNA TGTGCCAGCAGTCCACTCAGGGGGCAAGGCTATGGCTACACCTTC.

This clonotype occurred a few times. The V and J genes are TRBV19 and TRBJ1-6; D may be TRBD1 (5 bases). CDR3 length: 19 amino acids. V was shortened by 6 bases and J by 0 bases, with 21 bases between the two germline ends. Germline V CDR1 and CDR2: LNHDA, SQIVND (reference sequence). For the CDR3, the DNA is TGTGCCAGTAGCATCTCGAGGGGAGACTCTAGCTCCTATAATTCACCCCTCCACTTT. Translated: CASSISRGDSSSYNSPLHF. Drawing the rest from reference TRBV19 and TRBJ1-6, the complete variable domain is DGGITQSPKYLFRKEGQNVTLSCEQNLNHDAMYWYRQDPGQGLRLIYYSQIVNDFQKGDIAEGYSVSREKKESFPLTVTSAQKNPTAFYLCASSISRGDSSSYNSPLHFGNGTRLTVT.

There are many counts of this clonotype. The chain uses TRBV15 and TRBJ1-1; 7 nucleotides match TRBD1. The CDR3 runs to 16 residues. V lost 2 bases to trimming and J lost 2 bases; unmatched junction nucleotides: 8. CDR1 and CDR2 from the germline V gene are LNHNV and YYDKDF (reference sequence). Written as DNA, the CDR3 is TGTGCCACCAGCAGATCTTCCGGGACAGCTAACACTGAAGCTTTCTTT. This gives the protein CATSRSSGTANTEAFF.

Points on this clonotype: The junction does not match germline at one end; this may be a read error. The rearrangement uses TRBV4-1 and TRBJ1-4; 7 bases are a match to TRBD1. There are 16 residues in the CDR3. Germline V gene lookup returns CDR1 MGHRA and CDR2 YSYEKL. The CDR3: CASSPDDRAANEKLFF. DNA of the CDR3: TGCGCCAGCAGCCCGGACGACAGGGCTGCTAATGAGAAACTGTTTTTT.

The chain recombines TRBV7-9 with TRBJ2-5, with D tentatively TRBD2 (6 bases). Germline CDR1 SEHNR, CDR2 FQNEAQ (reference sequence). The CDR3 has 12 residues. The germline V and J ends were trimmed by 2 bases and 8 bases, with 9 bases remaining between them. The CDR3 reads CASSLWRDTQYF. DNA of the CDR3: TGTGCCAGCAGCTTATGGCGGGACACCCAGTACTTC.